This T cell receptor beta chain was profiled in a study of CD8+ T cells in alopecia areata. Treatment specified: oral pan-JAK inhibitor, 5-10 mg twice daily. Lesional scalp tissue (obtained by punch biopsy) and peripheral blood were collected from alopecia areata patients. Sequencing relied on a cDNA template that was reverse transcribed from extracted RNA. The repertoire was sequenced with immunoSEQ multiplex PCR; TCRdb's copy has only in-frame clones and lacks some. The sample includes 80,000 or so clones, around 61% of them seen just once. This specimen consisted of CD8+ T cells sorted from blood, obtained at week 24, from a patient treated with tofacitinib. This TCR was recovered from a human donor with alopecia areata.

The CDR3 nucleotides read TGTGCCAGCAGTCCTCCAGGGGTGTCCTACGAGCAGTACTTC. This codes for CASSPPGVSYEQYF. The chain couples TRBV28 to TRBJ2-7; weak D call: TRBD1 (6 bases). Deletions cut 5 bases from V and 1 base from J, with 12 bases between. The CDR3 length is 14 residues. Germline CDR1 MDHEN, CDR2 SYDVKM.